One T cell receptor beta chain is described in this entry. Generated by immunoSEQ multiplex PCR, the TCRdb table keeps only in-frame clones and is missing some. Of tens of thousands of clones in the sample, approximately 90% were seen once. Time point indicated: newly diagnosed, previously untreated cHL patient sample. These data originate in a study of PD-1 blockade in classical Hodgkin lymphoma. The length of the CDR3 is 18 residues. CDR1 LGHNA and CDR2 YNFKEQ come from the germline V gene. V lost 4 bases and J lost 0, with 20 bases in between. The sequenced sample was peripheral blood mononuclear cells (PBMCs). The chain employs TRBV4-2 and TRBJ2-3; perhaps D is TRBD1 or TRBD2 (6 bases each). This clonotype originated in a human donor with classical Hodgkin lymphoma. For the CDR3, the DNA is TGTGCCAGCAGCCCTTTCTGGAGGGGGAGGTTAAGCACAGATACGCAGTATTTT. This encodes CASSPFWRGRLSTDTQYF.